One sample yielded the 16 T cell receptor beta chains listed below, sequenced in a study of a mutant IDH1 vaccine in newly diagnosed glioma. Documented time point: week 5, during vaccination. Mutant IDH1 20-mer peptide, at 300 ug, made up each vaccine dose, with topical imiquimod. TCRdb keeps only in-frame clones here, not all; method: immunoSEQ multiplex PCR. The repertoire holds more than 55,000 clones, with less than 85% as singletons. No antigen has been assigned to these receptors. Sequencing was performed on PBMCs, taken from a glioma patient whose treatment included an IDH1 peptide vaccine. These receptors all stem from a woman between 18 and 30 years old with glioma. Some clones in this sample may be carry-over from other donors' samples.

In its sample, this clone was seen a few times. The gene calls are TRBV4-3 and TRBJ1-1, with TRBD1 as a possible D gene (5 bases). V lost 0 bases to trimming and J lost 0 bases, with 8 bases between them. The CDR3 length is 15 residues. CDR1 and CDR2 (germline): LGHNA, YSLEER. The CDR3 is CASSQDRQMNTEAFF. The CDR3 nucleotides read TGCGCCAGCAGCCAAGACAGACAGATGAACACTGAAGCTTTCTTT.

The chain recombines TRBV4-1 with TRBJ2-7; 8 positions agree with TRBD2. The ends lost 7 bases at V and 5 bases at J; junction bases unmatched: 13. The germline V gene has CDR1 MGHRA and CDR2 YSYEKL. This CDR3 region has 15 residues. In nucleotides, the CDR3 is TGCGCCAGCATCGGTACGCCGGGGACTAGAGACGAGCAGTACTTC. It translates to CASIGTPGTRDEQYF.

The J gene is TRBJ1-2, the V gene TRBV5-1; D possibly corresponds to TRBD1 (6 bases). Germline V gene lookup returns CDR1 SGHRS and CDR2 YFSETQ. V shed 0 bases and J shed 4 bases, with 10 bases lying between them. This CDR3 spans 14 amino acids. CDR3: CASSLEGGSYGYTF. CDR3 bases: TGCGCCAGCAGCTTGGAAGGGGGAAGCTATGGCTACACCTTC.

The gene calls are TRBV7-6 and TRBJ2-2; 11 bases line up with TRBD2. The junction had 4 bases not matched to a gene; V was cut back by 3 bases and J by 4 bases. The CDR3 totals 16 residues. Germline CDR1 reads SGHVS; CDR2 reads FNYEAQ. In DNA, the CDR3 is TGTGCCAGCAGCTTCGTAGCGGGAGGGGGCACCGGGGAGCTGTTTTTT. Translating it yields CASSFVAGGGTGELFF.

The chain joins TRBV5-1 to TRBJ1-1; 8 nucleotides line up with TRBD1. Germline CDR1 is SGHRS and CDR2 is YFSETQ. The V and J ends lost 0 bases and 0 bases, in that order; junction bases with no gene match: 4. CDR3 length: 16 amino acids. The CDR3 bases are TGCGCCAGCAGCTTGGCTGGGACAGGCCTGAACACTGAAGCTTTCTTT. This translates into CASSLAGTGLNTEAFF.

The chain is built from TRBV7-2 and TRBJ2-3; D gene ambiguous. Germline V gives CDR1 SGHTA, CDR2 FQGNSA. This CDR3 has 12 amino acids. Between the trimmed V and J ends, which lost 5 bases and 4 bases, there was a span of 7 bases. The CDR3, as DNA: TGTGCCAGCAGCCCAAGGCCAGATACGCAGTATTTT. Protein product: CASSPRPDTQYF.

J is TRBJ2-7 and V is TRBV10-1; 14 bases fit TRBD2. Per the germline V gene, CDR1 is WNHNN and CDR2 is SYGVQD (reference sequence). There are 15 residues in the CDR3. J lost 3 bases, V lost 2 bases, and 0 bases had no gene match. The CDR3 DNA follows: TGCGCCAGCAGTGAGGGGACTAGCGGGAGCTACGAGCAGTACTTC. Its protein is CASSEGTSGSYEQYF.

The CDR3 DNA is TGCGCCAGCAGCTTGGGCGTCCAAGAGACCCAGTACTTC. Protein product: CASSLGVQETQYF. The chain couples TRBV5-1 to TRBJ2-5; D call uncertain. The CDR3 has 13 amino acids. From germline, CDR1 is SGHRS and CDR2 YFSETQ. Trimming shortened V by 0 bases and J by 1 base, and 4 bases separated the two germline ends.

This rearrangement joins TRBV5-1 to TRBJ1-2; D ambiguous. CDR3 length: 15 residues. V was clipped by 2 bases and J by 8 bases, with 19 bases between them. Germline assignment: CDR1 SGHRS and CDR2 YFSETQ. CDR3 bases: TGCGCCAGCAGCTTAGCCGGGAACGCCCAAGGGGGCTACACCTTC. Translated, it gives CASSLAGNAQGGYTF.

This chain uses TRBV30 with TRBJ2-7; D gene uncertain. V lost 4 bases, J lost 6 bases, and 10 bases lay in between. This CDR3 is built from 11 residues. Germline CDR1 and CDR2: GTSNPN and SVGIG (reference sequence). CDR3 region: CAWNLVGEQYF. For the CDR3, the DNA is TGTGCCTGGAATCTGGTAGGCGAGCAGTACTTC.

This chain joins TRBV27 and TRBJ1-1, with 8 bases that match TRBD1. Germline-derived CDR1 and CDR2 are MNHEY and SMNVEV (reference sequence). The CDR3 is 17 amino acids. Unmatched junction bases numbered 20, after V lost 7 bases and J lost 7 bases. Here the CDR3 DNA reads TGTGCCAGCACCCCAATCCGTACCAGGGGGCCACAGAGTGAAGCTTTCTTT. It specifies CASTPIRTRGPQSEAFF.

V and J are TRBV5-1 and TRBJ2-3; 12 bases map to TRBD2. From germline, CDR1 is SGHRS and CDR2 YFSETQ. CDR3 length equals 18 residues. V was clipped by 2 bases and J by 2 bases; unmatched bases: 9. In DNA, the CDR3 is TGCGCCAGCAGCTTTATCGGACTAGCGGGGCCTCCCACAGATACGCAGTATTTT. Encoded protein: CASSFIGLAGPPTDTQYF. The whole variable domain, remainder taken from reference TRBV5-1 and TRBJ2-3, is KAGVTQTPRYLIKTRGQQVTLSCSPISGHRSVSWYQQTPGQGLQFLFEYFSETQRNKGNFPGRFSGRQFSNSRSEMNVSTLELGDSALYLCASSFIGLAGPPTDTQYFGPGTRLTVL.

Written as DNA, the CDR3 is TGTGCCAGCAGGACAGGGGGCCAGCCCCAGCATTTT. This translates into CASRTGGQPQHF. This sequence joins TRBV6-5 and TRBJ1-5, with 10 bases aligning to TRBD1. The germline V gene has CDR1 MNHEY and CDR2 SVGAGI. The CDR3 covers 12 residues. Losses at the gene ends were 6 bases for V and 7 bases for J; bases not matched to a gene: 0.

The chain recombines TRBV2 with TRBJ2-7, with 9 bases identical to TRBD2. Germline-derived CDR1 and CDR2 are SNHLY and FYNNEI. J gave up 4 bases and V 7 bases, and 5 bases lay outside the gene matches. The CDR3 sequence is 13 residues long. DNA of the CDR3: TGTGCCAGCAAGGCTAGCGGGAAATACGAGCAGTACTTC. It is translated as CASKASGKYEQYF.

V usage is TRBV19 and J usage is TRBJ1-1; possible D gene TRBD1, 6 bases. From germline, CDR1 is LNHDA and CDR2 SQIVND (reference sequence). With 9 bases removed from V and 5 bases from J, the gap between germline ends came to 13 bases. CDR3 length equals 12 residues. The CDR3 is CASLTGFTEAFF. The CDR3 DNA sequence: TGTGCCAGCCTTACAGGGTTTACTGAAGCTTTCTTT.

This clone has just a few counts. The chain joins TRBV5-4 to TRBJ2-5; TRBD2 agrees at 14 bases. The V segment lost 4 bases and the J segment 5 bases; nucleotides outside the gene matches: 7. The CDR3 covers 16 residues. Germline V gives CDR1 SGHNT, CDR2 YYREEE (reference sequence). CDR3 sequence reads: CASSTRTSGGLETQYF. The CDR3 DNA reads as TGTGCCAGCAGCACCCGGACTAGCGGGGGGTTGGAGACCCAGTACTTC.